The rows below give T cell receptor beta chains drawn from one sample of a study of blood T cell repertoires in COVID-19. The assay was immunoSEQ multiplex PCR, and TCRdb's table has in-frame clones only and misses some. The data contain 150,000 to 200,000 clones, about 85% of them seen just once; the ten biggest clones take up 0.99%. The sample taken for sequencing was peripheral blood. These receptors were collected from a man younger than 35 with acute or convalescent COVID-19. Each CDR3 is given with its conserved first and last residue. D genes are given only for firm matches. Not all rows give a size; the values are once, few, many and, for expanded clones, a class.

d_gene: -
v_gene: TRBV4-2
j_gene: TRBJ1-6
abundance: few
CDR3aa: CASSYSWTDNSPLHF
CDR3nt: TGTGCCAGCAGCTATAGTTGGACAGATAATTCACCCCTCCACTTT

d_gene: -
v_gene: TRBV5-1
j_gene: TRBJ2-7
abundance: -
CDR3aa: CASSLGQLYEQYF
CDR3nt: TGCGCCAGCAGCTTGGGACAGCTCTACGAGCAGTACTTC

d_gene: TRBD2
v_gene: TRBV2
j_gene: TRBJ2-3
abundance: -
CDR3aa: CASSLGTSGFPDTQYF
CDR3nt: TGTGCCAGCAGCCTAGGGACTAGCGGATTCCCAGATACGCAGTATTTT

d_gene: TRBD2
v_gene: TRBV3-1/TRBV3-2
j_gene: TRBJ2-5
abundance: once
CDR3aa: CASSLARRGGLAAFRETQYF
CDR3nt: TGTGCCAGCAGCCTAGCTCGAAGGGGAGGGCTAGCGGCATTTAGGGAGACCCAGTACTTC

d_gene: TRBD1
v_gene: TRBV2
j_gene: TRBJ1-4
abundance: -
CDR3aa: CASRRTGLNEKLFF
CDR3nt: TGTGCCAGCAGGAGGACAGGGCTAAATGAAAAACTGTTTTTT

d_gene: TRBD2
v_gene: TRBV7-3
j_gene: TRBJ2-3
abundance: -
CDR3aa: CASSFGLAGGKDTQYF
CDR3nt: TGTGCCAGCAGCTTCGGACTAGCGGGGGGGAAAGATACGCAGTATTTT

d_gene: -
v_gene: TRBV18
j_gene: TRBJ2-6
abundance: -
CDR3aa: CASSQTSPGANVLTF
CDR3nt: TGTGCCAGCTCTCAAACTAGTCCTGGGGCCAACGTCCTGACTTTC

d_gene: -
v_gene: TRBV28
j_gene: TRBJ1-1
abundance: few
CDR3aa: CASSIGREGTEAFF
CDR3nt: TGTGCCAGCAGTATCGGCAGGGAGGGCACTGAAGCTTTCTTT

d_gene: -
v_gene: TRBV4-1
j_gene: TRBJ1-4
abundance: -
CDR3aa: CASSQVRNEKLFF
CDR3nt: TGCGCCAGCAGCCAAGTACGGAATGAAAAACTGTTTTTT

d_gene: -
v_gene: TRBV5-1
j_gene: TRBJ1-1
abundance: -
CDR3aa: CASSPEAVIGTEAFF
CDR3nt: TGCGCCAGCAGCCCGGAGGCAGTAATAGGGACTGAAGCTTTCTTT

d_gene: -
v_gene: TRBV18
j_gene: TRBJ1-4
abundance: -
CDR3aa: CASSQTPPGGMEKLFF
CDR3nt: TGTGCCAGCTCCCAAACCCCCCCGGGGGGGATGGAAAAACTGTTTTTT

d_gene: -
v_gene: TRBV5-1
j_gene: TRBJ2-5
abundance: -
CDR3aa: CASSATGETQYF
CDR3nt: TGCGCCAGCAGCGCAACAGGGGAGACCCAGTACTTC

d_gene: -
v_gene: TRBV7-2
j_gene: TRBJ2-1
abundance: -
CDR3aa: CASSSQGYNEQFF
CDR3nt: TGTGCCAGCAGCTCCCAGGGCTACAATGAGCAGTTCTTC

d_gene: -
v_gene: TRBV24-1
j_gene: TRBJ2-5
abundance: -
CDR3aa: CATSDSGRRETQYF
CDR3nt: TGTGCCACCAGTGACTCAGGGAGGAGGGAGACCCAGTACTTC

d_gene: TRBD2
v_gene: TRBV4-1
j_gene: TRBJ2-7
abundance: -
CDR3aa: CASSAKLAVEQYF
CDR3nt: TGCGCCAGCAGCGCGAAACTAGCGGTTGAGCAGTACTTC

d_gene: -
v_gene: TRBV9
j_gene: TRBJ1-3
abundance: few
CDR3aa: CASSEGGTYSGNTIYF
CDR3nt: TGTGCCAGCAGCGAGGGAGGGACATACTCTGGAAACACCATATATTTT

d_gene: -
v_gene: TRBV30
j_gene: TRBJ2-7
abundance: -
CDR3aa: CAWRGRGYEQYF
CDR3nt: TGTGCCTGGAGAGGCAGGGGCTACGAGCAGTACTTC

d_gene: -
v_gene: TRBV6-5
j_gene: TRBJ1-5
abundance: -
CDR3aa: CASSISSNQPQHF
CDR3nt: TGTGCCAGCAGTATCAGTAGCAATCAGCCCCAGCATTTT

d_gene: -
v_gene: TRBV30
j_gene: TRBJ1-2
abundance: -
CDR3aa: CAWSGRANYGYTF
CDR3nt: TGTGCCTGGAGTGGTCGGGCTAACTATGGCTACACCTTC

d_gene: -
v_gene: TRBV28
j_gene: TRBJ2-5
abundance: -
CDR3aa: CASSPGRETQYF
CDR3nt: TGTGCCAGCAGCCCAGGGAGGGAGACCCAGTACTTC

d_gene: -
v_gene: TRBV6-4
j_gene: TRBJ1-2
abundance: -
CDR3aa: CASSPTIGPSDGYTF
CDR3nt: TGTGCCAGCAGTCCGACTATTGGGCCCTCGGATGGCTACACCTTC

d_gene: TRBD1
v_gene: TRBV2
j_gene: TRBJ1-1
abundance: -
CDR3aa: CASPRQGATEAFF
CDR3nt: TGTGCCAGCCCCCGACAGGGGGCCACTGAAGCTTTCTTT